The 24 T cell receptor beta chains presented below share a single source sample, sequenced in a study of identifying expanded T cells in peripheral blood. Sequencing was performed with immunoSEQ multiplex PCR; in TCRdb, only in-frame clones are kept and a portion is missing. The sample lists 90,000 to 95,000 clones; over 75% were seen once. The sample was blood. All receptors come from a person aged 18 to 75 in good health.

This clone was picked up one time. The chain employs TRBV30 and TRBJ2-7; possible D gene TRBD2, 6 bases. The CDR3 sequence is 11 residues long. Germline CDR1 is GTSNPN and CDR2 is SVGIG (reference sequence). Deletions cut 5 bases from V and 1 base from J, with 6 bases between. The CDR3 region is CAWGGSYEQYF. For the CDR3, the DNA is TGTGCCTGGGGGGGGTCCTACGAGCAGTACTTC.

For the CDR3, the DNA is TGCAGCGTCGGACAGATCATGAACACTGAAGCTTTCTTT. This codes for CSVGQIMNTEAFF. J is TRBJ1-1 and V is TRBV29-1; perhaps TRBD1 as D (6 bases). V dropped 6 bases and J dropped 0 bases, with 11 bases sitting between them. The length of the CDR3 is 13 residues. Looked up from germline, CDR1 is SQVTM and CDR2 is ANQGSEA.

The J gene is TRBJ2-3, the V gene TRBV7-2; 7 bases match TRBD2. CDR1 and CDR2 (germline): SGHTA, FQGNSA. Trimming cost V 2 bases and J 5 bases; bases outside gene matches: 4. This CDR3 has 14 residues. CDR3 loop: CASSLMVAGDTQYF. The CDR3 DNA sequence: TGTGCCAGCAGCTTAATGGTAGCGGGAGATACGCAGTATTTT.

This rearrangement joins TRBV7-2 to TRBJ2-5; either TRBD1 or TRBD2 may supply D (5 bases each). Germline V CDR1 and CDR2: SGHTA, FQGNSA. V lost 5 bases, J lost 5 bases, and 18 bases lay in between. CDR3 size: 15 residues. This CDR3 reads CASSRSFGGRETQYF. CDR3 nucleotide sequence: TGTGCCAGCAGCCGCTCTTTTGGGGGTAGGGAGACCCAGTACTTC.

This chain links TRBV5-4 with TRBJ2-2, with D maybe TRBD2 (6 bases). Germline CDR1 and CDR2: SGHNT and YYREEE (reference sequence). V shed 0 bases and J shed 2 bases, with 11 bases lying between them. This CDR3 spans 16 amino acids. CDR3 nucleotide sequence: TGTGCCAGCAGCTTGGGCGGGGCCCTAAACACCGGGGAGCTGTTTTTT. Translated, it gives CASSLGGALNTGELFF. Variable domain in full (rest from reference TRBV5-4 and TRBJ2-2): ETGVTQSPTHLIKTRGQQVTLRCSSQSGHNTVSWYQQALGQGPQFIFQYYREEENGRGNFPPRFSGLQFPNYSSELNVNALELDDSALYLCASSLGGALNTGELFFGEGSRLTVL.

The rearrangement joins TRBV19 to TRBJ1-5, with D perhaps TRBD1 (5 bases). The CDR3 is made up of 13 amino acids. Germline loops: CDR1 LNHDA, CDR2 SQIVND (reference sequence). V lost 6 bases to trimming and J lost 4 bases, with 10 bases between them. CDR3 in amino acids: CASSWGTNQPQHF. CDR3 in DNA: TGTGCCAGTAGCTGGGGGACTAATCAGCCCCAGCATTTT.

This chain joins TRBV29-1 and TRBJ2-1, with D uncertain. The V end was cut by 5 bases, the J end by 14 bases, with 13 bases between. CDR3 length: 10 amino acids. Looked up from germline, CDR1 is SQVTM and CDR2 is ANQGSEA. The CDR3 DNA follows: TGCAGCGTTTGGGCCTCACGGGAGTTCTTC. Translated: CSVWASREFF.

The V and J genes are TRBV6-5 and TRBJ1-3; D is possibly TRBD1 (6 bases). The ends were cut back, 2 bases at V and 4 bases at J, with 15 bases in the middle. The CDR3 covers 16 residues. Germline V lookup: CDR1 MNHEY, CDR2 SVGAGI. The CDR3 DNA is TGTGCCAGCAGTTACAACCCGGGGGCGAGGGGAAACACCATATATTTT. It is translated as CASSYNPGARGNTIYF.

The J gene is TRBJ2-5, the V gene TRBV4-3; unclear D gene. CDR1 is LGHNA and CDR2 is YSLEER in the germline V gene. The CDR3 covers 17 residues. V gave up 0 bases and J gave up 1 base, with 15 bases separating them. The CDR3 loop reads CASSQEGSPPTQETQYF. For the CDR3, the DNA is TGCGCCAGCAGCCAAGAAGGGTCACCCCCTACCCAAGAGACCCAGTACTTC.

The V gene is TRBV15, the J gene TRBJ1-2, with D perhaps TRBD1 (6 bases). This CDR3 has 14 amino acids. The germline V gene has CDR1 LNHNV and CDR2 YYDKDF (reference sequence). V was cut by 2 bases and J by 8 bases, with 15 bases left in between. CDR3 region: CATSRSSTGWGYTF. For the CDR3, the DNA is TGTGCCACCAGCAGATCGTCTACAGGGTGGGGCTACACCTTC.

The chain couples TRBV4-1 to TRBJ1-4; D possibly corresponds to TRBD1 (6 bases). V was trimmed by 4 bases and J by 1 base, leaving 19 bases between them. CDR1 MGHRA and CDR2 YSYEKL come from the germline V gene. The CDR3 covers 18 residues. In DNA form, the CDR3 reads TGCGCCAGCAGCCCTGACTGGGCGGGGGGCGGAACTAATGAAAAACTGTTTTTT. Its protein product is CASSPDWAGGGTNEKLFF.

The chain has TRBV5-1 and TRBJ2-7; D possibly corresponds to TRBD1 (6 bases). Per germline, CDR1 SGHRS and CDR2 YFSETQ. Trimming took off 4 bases at V and 0 bases at J, with 17 bases between the two ends. The CDR3 is 16 amino acids. The CDR3 loop is CASSTDGDTISYEQYF. DNA of the CDR3: TGCGCCAGCAGCACGGACGGGGACACCATCTCCTACGAGCAGTACTTC.

This clone was recorded once. The chain joins TRBV30 to TRBJ1-2; D not certain. Germline-derived CDR1 and CDR2 are GTSNPN and SVGIG (reference sequence). V dropped 3 bases and J dropped 4 bases, with 12 bases sitting between them. The CDR3 extends over 13 amino acids. The CDR3 spells CAWSLGPLYGYTF. The CDR3 coding sequence is TGTGCCTGGAGCCTCGGACCCCTCTATGGCTACACCTTC.

J is TRBJ2-1 and V is TRBV2; D remains unclear. The V end lost 2 bases, the J end lost 4 bases, and 15 bases lay between the germline ends. The CDR3 contains 16 residues. From germline, CDR1 is SNHLY and CDR2 FYNNEI. CDR3 in DNA: TGTGCCAGCAGTGAATCGGCGGTGATAAGGTACAATGAGCAGTTCTTC. This translates into CASSESAVIRYNEQFF.

The gene calls are TRBV15 and TRBJ1-1, with a possible D match to TRBD1 (6 bases). Trimming took off 3 bases at V and 8 bases at J, with 19 bases between the two ends. Germline CDR1 and CDR2: LNHNV and YYDKDF (reference sequence). The CDR3 length is 15 residues. CDR3 bases: TGTGCCACCAGCAGTTGGGGGGGCGGCCTCACCGAAGCTTTCTTT. It codes for CATSSWGGGLTEAFF. Full variable domain (outside the CDR3, taken from reference TRBV15 and TRBJ1-1): DAMVIQNPRYQVTQFGKPVTLSCSQTLNHNVMYWYQQKSSQAPKLLFHYYDKDFNNEADTPDNFQSRRPNTSFCFLDIRSPGLGDTAMYLCATSSWGGGLTEAFFGQGTRLTVV.

V gene TRBV6-4 combines with J gene TRBJ2-1; D gene ambiguous. Germline V gives CDR1 MRHNA, CDR2 SNTAGT. The CDR3 consists of 14 residues. Trimming removed 3 bases at V and 3 bases at J, with 9 bases between. DNA for the CDR3: TGTGCCAGCAGTGAGAGTCCTAGCTACAATGAGCAGTTCTTC. The encoded protein is CASSESPSYNEQFF.

The chain couples TRBV9 to TRBJ2-7; possible D gene TRBD2, 6 bases. The CDR3 length is 14 residues. Germline V CDR1 and CDR2: SGDLS, YYNGEE. Trimming left V 0 bases short and J 1 base short, with 8 bases between. The CDR3, as DNA: TGTGCCAGCAGCGTAGCGGGGACTTCCTACGAGCAGTACTTC. It is translated as CASSVAGTSYEQYF.

DNA of the CDR3: TGCGCCAGCAGCCAGATATTAGCGGGAGGCCGAGAGACCCAGTACTTC. Its protein product is CASSQILAGGRETQYF. The rearrangement links TRBV4-1 to TRBJ2-5; 10 nucleotides align to TRBD2. This CDR3 is built from 16 residues. Germline V CDR1 and CDR2: MGHRA, YSYEKL. V lost 3 bases, J lost 4 bases, and 8 bases stayed unmatched.

The chain has TRBV7-9 and TRBJ2-3, with D unclear. CDR3 length equals 15 residues. The germline gives CDR1 SEHNR, CDR2 FQNEAQ (reference sequence). V gave up 7 bases and J gave up 10 bases, with 24 bases separating them. CDR3 protein: CASTSLVDRAMAQYF. The CDR3 DNA reads as TGTGCCAGCACCTCCCTTGTTGACCGCGCGATGGCGCAGTATTTT.

The CDR3, as DNA: TGTGCCAGCAGTGTACAGGAATCGGGTGAGCAGTTCTTC. Translated: CASSVQESGEQFF. The rearrangement uses TRBV2 and TRBJ2-1; perhaps TRBD1 as D (5 bases). The CDR3 runs to 13 residues. CDR1 and CDR2 (germline): SNHLY, FYNNEI. The ends were cut back, 4 bases at V and 9 bases at J, with 13 bases in the middle. Filled out from reference TRBV2 and TRBJ2-1, the complete variable domain reads EPEVTQTPSHQVTQMGQEVILRCVPISNHLYFYWYRQILGQKVEFLVSFYNNEISEKSEIFDDQFSVERPDGSNFTLKIRSTKLEDSAMYFCASSVQESGEQFFGPGTRLTVL.

The V and J genes are TRBV7-8 and TRBJ2-2; 9 positions agree with TRBD2. CDR3 size: 21 residues. Germline V gene data show CDR1 as SGHVS and CDR2 as FQNEAQ. V gave up 1 base and J gave up 5 bases; unmatched junction bases: 20. The DNA for the CDR3 is TGTGCCAGCAGCTTAGGCTTAGGCGTGGGGCGGGAGGGCCGTAGGACCGGGGAGCTGTTTTTT. Encoded protein: CASSLGLGVGREGRRTGELFF.

Here the CDR3 reads CASSEAGPGTGSEKLFF. The CDR3 DNA is TGTGCCAGCAGTGAAGCCGGACCCGGGACAGGGAGTGAAAAACTGTTTTTT. The chain carries TRBV6-1 and TRBJ1-4, with 9 bases identical to TRBD1. The CDR3 is 17 amino acids. Germline CDR1 reads MNHNS; CDR2 reads SASEGT. The J segment lost 7 bases and the V segment lost 0 bases, leaving 9 bases of the junction unmatched.

The rearrangement links TRBV19 to TRBJ2-6; TRBD2 is a possible D gene (6 bases). CDR3 length: 19 residues. The ends were cut back, 6 bases at V and 0 bases at J, with 21 bases in the middle. Germline CDR1 LNHDA, CDR2 SQIVND (reference sequence). The CDR3 loop is CASSRRGTGDSSGANVLTF. The DNA for the CDR3 is TGTGCCAGTAGCCGCCGGGGAACGGGGGATTCCTCTGGGGCCAACGTCCTGACTTTC.

V gene TRBV7-9 combines with J gene TRBJ1-2, with D perhaps matching TRBD1 (5 bases). Germline-derived CDR1 and CDR2 are SEHNR and FQNEAQ (reference sequence). Trimming removed 5 bases at V and 1 base at J, with 8 bases between. The CDR3 has 13 amino acids. DNA of the CDR3: TGTGCCAGCAGCCTACAGGTTAACTATGGCTACACCTTC. Residues: CASSLQVNYGYTF.